Given below is one T cell receptor (beta chain) in context. The record originates from a study of blood T cell repertoires in COVID-19. Enrollees, roughly 18 to 90 years old, lived in 24 US areas. Allocation to cohorts depended on clinical history reported by the participants. Authors' methods: Amplification with reference gene primers provided the estimates of nucleated cell counts. Sequencing was performed with immunoSEQ multiplex PCR; in TCRdb, only in-frame clones are kept and a portion is missing. V and J calls and clone size come straight from that table; D and trimming were deduced from the DNA. The repertoire consists of 110,000 to 150,000 clones, with 70% to 90% occurring once and the leading ten covering more than 3.5%. Germline V gene data show CDR1 as LNHDA and CDR2 as SQIVND (reference sequence). V was pared by 4 bases and J by 3 bases, with 6 bases of the junction left unmatched. CDR3 length: 17 residues.

Sequenced: PBMCs or T cells enriched from blood (not recorded which). The gene calls are TRBV19 and TRBJ1-6, with 10 positions matching TRBD1. The receptor was derived from a man aged 50-60 years who had recovered from COVID-19. The CDR3 nucleotides read TGTGCCAGTAGTACCGGGACAGGGGCCCTCTATAATTCACCCCTCCACTTT. Amino acid sequence: CASSTGTGALYNSPLHF.